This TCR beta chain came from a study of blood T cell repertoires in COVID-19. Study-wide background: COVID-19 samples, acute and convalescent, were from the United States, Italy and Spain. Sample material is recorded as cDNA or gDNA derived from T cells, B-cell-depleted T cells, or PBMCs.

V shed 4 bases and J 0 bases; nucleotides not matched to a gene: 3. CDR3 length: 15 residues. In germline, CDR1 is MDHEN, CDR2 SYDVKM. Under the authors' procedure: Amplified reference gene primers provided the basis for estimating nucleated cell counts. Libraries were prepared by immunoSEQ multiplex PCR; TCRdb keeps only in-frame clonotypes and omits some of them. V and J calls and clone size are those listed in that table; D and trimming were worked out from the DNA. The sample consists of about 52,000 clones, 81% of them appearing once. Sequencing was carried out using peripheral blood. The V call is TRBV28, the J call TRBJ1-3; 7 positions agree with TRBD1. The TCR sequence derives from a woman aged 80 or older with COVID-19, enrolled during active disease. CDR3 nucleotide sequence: TGTGCCAGCAGTTCCGGACAGGTCTCTGGAAACACCATATATTTT. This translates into CASSSGQVSGNTIYF.